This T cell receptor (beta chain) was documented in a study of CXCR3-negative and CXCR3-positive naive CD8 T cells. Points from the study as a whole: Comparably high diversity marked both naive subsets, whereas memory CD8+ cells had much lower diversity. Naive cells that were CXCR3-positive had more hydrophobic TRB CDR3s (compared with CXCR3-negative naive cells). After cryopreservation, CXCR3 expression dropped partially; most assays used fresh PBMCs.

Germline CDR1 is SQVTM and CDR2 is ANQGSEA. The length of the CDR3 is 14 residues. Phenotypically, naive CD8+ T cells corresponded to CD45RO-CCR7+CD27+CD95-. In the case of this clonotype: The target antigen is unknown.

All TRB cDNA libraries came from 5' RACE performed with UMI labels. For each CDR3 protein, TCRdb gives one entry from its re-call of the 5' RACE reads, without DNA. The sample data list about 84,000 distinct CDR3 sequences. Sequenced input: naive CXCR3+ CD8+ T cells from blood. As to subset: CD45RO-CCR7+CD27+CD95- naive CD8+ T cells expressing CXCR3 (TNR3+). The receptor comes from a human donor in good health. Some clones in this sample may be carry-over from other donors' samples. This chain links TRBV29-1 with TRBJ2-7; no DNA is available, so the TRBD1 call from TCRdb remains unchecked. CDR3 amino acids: CSVTPGQRSYEQYF.